These 2 T cell receptor beta chains were sequenced from one sample in a study of blood T cell repertoires in COVID-19. Produced via immunoSEQ multiplex PCR; TCRdb's table is partial and in-frame only. The table shows 90,000 to 150,000 clones, with 80% to 90% occurring only once. The specimen was peripheral blood. The receptors originated from a human donor in a cohort sampled during active COVID-19.

The genes are TRBV5-6 and TRBJ2-7, with 7 positions matching TRBD1. The CDR3 extends over 14 amino acids. Germline lookup yields CDR1 SGHDT and CDR2 YYEEEE. Trimming took 4 bases from V and 0 from J; bases not matched to a gene: 4. The CDR3 here is CASSMGTASYEQYF. The CDR3 nucleotides are TGTGCCAGCAGCATGGGGACAGCCTCCTACGAGCAGTACTTC.

V gene TRBV28 combines with J gene TRBJ1-2, with D unclear. V gave up 6 bases and J gave up 0 bases, with 8 bases separating them. Germline CDR1 and CDR2: MDHEN and SYDVKM. This CDR3 contains 13 residues. The CDR3 DNA sequence: TGTGCCAGCAGATCCGCTACTAACTATGGCTACACCTTC. It translates to CASRSATNYGYTF.